This T cell receptor (beta chain) was found in a study of OX40 agonist ivuxolimab in advanced cancers. V dropped 0 bases and J dropped 1 base, with 9 bases sitting between them. Germline CDR1 is MNHEY and CDR2 is SVGAGI. This CDR3 comprises 15 residues. Here immunoSEQ multiplex PCR was the method, and the copy in TCRdb shows in-frame clones only, minus some. This table holds around 80,000 clones, about 86% found once. The sequencing here drew on CD4+ or CD8+ T cells sorted from blood, taken in a trial of the OX40 agonist ivuxolimab. The TCR originated in an adult with an advanced solid tumor such as melanoma, head and neck, liver or kidney cancer. This chain joins TRBV6-5 and TRBJ1-1; weak D call: TRBD1 (5 bases). The CDR3 DNA is TGTGCCAGCAGTTACTCCGTAGGGGCGAACACTGAAGCTTTCTTT. This encodes CASSYSVGANTEAFF.